The TCR beta chain under discussion was sequenced for a study of blood T cell repertoires in COVID-19. For the study at large: The samples span acute and convalescent COVID-19 from the United States, Italy and Spain. The cDNA or gDNA used as material had been derived from T cells, B-cell-depleted T cells, or PBMCs.

Authors' methods: Nucleated cell number was recorded as an estimate derived from reference gene primer amplification. Only in-frame clones appear in the TCRdb table, and some are missing; sequencing was by immunoSEQ multiplex PCR. V, J and clone size are taken as reported in that table, and D and trimming were inferred from the DNA itself. Among over 200,000 clones listed, about nine tenths were seen once. Sequencing used peripheral blood. The clonotype comes from a man aged 30 to 39 who had recovered from COVID-19.

The CDR3 reads CASLNRGQGNTEAFF. The CDR3 DNA reads as TGCGCCAGCTTAAACCGGGGACAGGGTAACACTGAAGCTTTCTTT. V gene TRBV5-1 combines with J gene TRBJ1-1, with 9 bases lining up with TRBD1. The germline gives CDR1 SGHRS, CDR2 YFSETQ. The CDR3 runs to 15 residues. J was trimmed by 2 bases and V by 7 bases; bases with no gene match: 9.